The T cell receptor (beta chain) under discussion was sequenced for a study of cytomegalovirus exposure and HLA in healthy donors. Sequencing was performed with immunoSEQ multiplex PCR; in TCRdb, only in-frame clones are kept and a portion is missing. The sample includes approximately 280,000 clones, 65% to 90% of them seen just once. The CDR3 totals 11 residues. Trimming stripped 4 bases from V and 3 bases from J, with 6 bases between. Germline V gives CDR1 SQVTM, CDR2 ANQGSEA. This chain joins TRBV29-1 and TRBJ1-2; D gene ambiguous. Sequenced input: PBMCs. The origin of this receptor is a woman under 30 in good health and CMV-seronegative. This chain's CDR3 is CSVAGDYGYTF. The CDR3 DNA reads TGCAGCGTTGCCGGGGACTATGGCTACACCTTC. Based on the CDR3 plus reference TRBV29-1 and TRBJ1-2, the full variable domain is SAVISQKPSRDICQRGTSLTIQCQVDSQVTMMFWYRQQPGQSLTLIATANQGSEATYESGFVIDKFPISRPNLTFSTLTVSNMSPEDSSIYLCSVAGDYGYTFGSGTRLTVV.